The 15 T cell receptor beta chains in this list originate from one sample, sequenced in a study of cytomegalovirus exposure and HLA in healthy donors. Data came from immunoSEQ multiplex PCR; TCRdb stores just in-frame clones and leaves some out. The sample holds approximately 97,000 clones, around 96% seen once. The source material was PBMCs. The receptors here all came from a woman between 18 and 29 years old in good health and CMV-seronegative.

The V gene is TRBV19, the J gene TRBJ2-7, with 8 bases fitting TRBD1. CDR3 size: 15 residues. The V gene's germline CDR1 is LNHDA and CDR2 SQIVND (reference sequence). V gave up 3 bases and J gave up 3 bases; unmatched junction bases: 7. The CDR3 loop is CASSMGDRLFYEQYF. DNA for the CDR3: TGTGCCAGTAGTATGGGGGACAGGCTTTTCTACGAGCAGTACTTC.

The V gene is TRBV29-1, the J gene TRBJ2-7; D perhaps matches TRBD2 (5 bases). The CDR3 totals 15 residues. Trimming shortened V by 5 bases and J by 0 bases, and 17 bases separated the two germline ends. Per the germline V gene, CDR1 is SQVTM and CDR2 is ANQGSEA. Written as DNA, the CDR3 is TGCAGCGTTTACAGTACGGGGTCGACCTCCTACGAGCAGTACTTC. Encoded protein: CSVYSTGSTSYEQYF.

This chain joins TRBV5-6 and TRBJ2-7; the match to TRBD1 covers 9 bases. Per the germline V gene, CDR1 is SGHDT and CDR2 is YYEEEE. Trimming cost V 4 bases and J 5 bases; bases outside gene matches: 4. This CDR3 has 13 residues. CDR3 nucleotides: TGTGCCAGCAGCCGGGACAGGGTCCACGAGCAGTACTTC. Its translation is CASSRDRVHEQYF.

The CDR3 spells CASSDGYKGAYQPQHF. In DNA form, the CDR3 reads TGTGCCAGCAGCGACGGTTACAAGGGGGCTTATCAGCCCCAGCATTTT. The chain uses TRBV7-8 and TRBJ1-5; TRBD1 agrees at 7 bases. V dropped 5 bases and J dropped 5; count of bases not matched to a gene: 12. Germline assignment: CDR1 SGHVS and CDR2 FQNEAQ. This CDR3 spans 16 amino acids.

The CDR3 DNA reads as TGTGCTAGTGAGCATAACACTGAAGCTTTCTTT. Its translation is CASEHNTEAFF. V usage is TRBV12-5 and J usage is TRBJ1-1; D is unresolved. Trimming took 7 bases from V and 2 from J, leaving 5 bases between them. The CDR3 loop spans 11 amino acids. The germline V gene encodes CDR1 LGHNT and CDR2 FRNRAP.

The rearrangement joins TRBV6-4 to TRBJ2-3, with 12 bases aligning to TRBD2. J lost 1 base, V lost 5 bases, and 1 base had no gene match. CDR1 and CDR2 from the germline V gene are MRHNA and SNTAGT. CDR3 length equals 15 residues. The CDR3 region has the DNA TGTGCCAGCAGTCGGACTAGCGGGGGCACAGATACGCAGTATTTT. As protein: CASSRTSGGTDTQYF.

The V gene is TRBV7-3, the J gene TRBJ2-2; D not certain. V lost 4 bases and J 5 bases, leaving 8 bases between the germline ends. The germline CDR1 and CDR2 sequences are SGHTA and FQGTGA. The CDR3 has 13 residues. In DNA form, the CDR3 reads TGTGCCAGCAGCTCCGTAGCTACCGGGGAGCTGTTTTTT. Its translation is CASSSVATGELFF.

The rearrangement uses TRBV6-1 and TRBJ1-2; no firm D call. V was pared by 1 base and J by 4 bases, with 7 bases between. The CDR3 length is 13 residues. The V gene's germline CDR1 is MNHNS and CDR2 SASEGT. The CDR3 region is CASSEERIYGYTF. DNA for the CDR3: TGTGCCAGCAGTGAAGAGAGGATCTATGGCTACACCTTC.

CDR3 bases: TGTGCCAGCAGTGGAGGACAGGGAGCTAACTATGGCTACACCTTC. It codes for CASSGGQGANYGYTF. The rearrangement joins TRBV6-1 to TRBJ1-2; the match to TRBD1 covers 8 bases. Per germline, CDR1 MNHNS and CDR2 SASEGT. CDR3 size: 15 residues. The junction had 4 bases not matched to a gene; V was cut back by 4 bases and J by 0 bases.

The gene calls are TRBV6-1 and TRBJ2-7; maybe TRBD2 (5 bases). CDR3 size: 13 residues. The V end lost 8 bases, the J end lost 6 bases, and 17 bases lay between the germline ends. Germline-derived CDR1 and CDR2 are MNHNS and SASEGT. The CDR3 spells CASQREGSREQYF. In DNA form, the CDR3 reads TGTGCCAGCCAGAGAGAGGGTTCCCGCGAGCAGTACTTC.

The chain uses TRBV5-1 and TRBJ2-1, with D perhaps matching TRBD1 (5 bases). The CDR3 contains 16 residues. With 1 base removed from V and 3 bases from J, the gap between germline ends came to 14 bases. The germline V gene encodes CDR1 SGHRS and CDR2 YFSETQ. The chain's CDR3 is CASSLSSQGRYNEQFF. The CDR3 DNA follows: TGCGCCAGCAGCTTGTCGTCGCAGGGTCGCTACAATGAGCAGTTCTTC.

V and J are TRBV19 and TRBJ2-1; D possibly corresponds to TRBD1 (6 bases). Germline assignment: CDR1 LNHDA and CDR2 SQIVND (reference sequence). This CDR3 spans 17 amino acids. V dropped 3 bases and J dropped 4 bases, with 19 bases sitting between them. The CDR3 DNA reads TGTGCCAGTAGTATGGGCAGGGGTGGGAGTGGATACAATGAGCAGTTCTTC. Protein sequence: CASSMGRGGSGYNEQFF.

The chain carries TRBV11-3 and TRBJ2-4, with 11 bases identical to TRBD1. V dropped 5 bases and J dropped 6; count of bases not matched to a gene: 6. This CDR3 comprises 15 residues. Germline V lookup: CDR1 SGHNT, CDR2 YENEEA. CDR3 in DNA: TGTGCCAGCAGCGCGGGGGGACAGGGGGTAAACATTCAGTACTTC. Encoded protein: CASSAGGQGVNIQYF.

This clone was detected once. This chain uses TRBV18 with TRBJ2-7; 8 nucleotides align to TRBD2. The CDR3 runs to 15 residues. Losses at the gene ends were 1 base for V and 1 base for J; bases not matched to a gene: 3. CDR1 and CDR2 (germline): KGHSH, LQKENI. DNA for the CDR3: TGTGCCAGCTCACCACTAACTAGCGGATCCTACGAGCAGTACTTC. This codes for CASSPLTSGSYEQYF. Variable domain in full (rest from reference TRBV18 and TRBJ2-7): NAGVMQNPRHLVRRRGQEARLRCSPMKGHSHVYWYRQLPEEGLKFMVYLQKENIIDESGMPKERFSAEFPKEGPSILRIQQVVRGDSAAYFCASSPLTSGSYEQYFGPGTRLTVT.

The gene calls are TRBV7-9 and TRBJ2-7, with 8 bases lining up with TRBD2. The length of the CDR3 is 14 residues. Germline V gene sequence: CDR1 SEHNR, CDR2 FQNEAQ (reference sequence). V trimming: 5 bases; J trimming: 2 bases; junction bases outside the gene matches: 5. The CDR3 bases are TGTGCCAGCAGCACAGCGGGGGTGACCTACGAGCAGTACTTC. Protein sequence: CASSTAGVTYEQYF. The full variable domain, in which reference TRBV7-9 and TRBJ2-7 provide the parts outside the CDR3, is DTGVSQNPRHKITKRGQNVTFRCDPISEHNRLYWYRQTLGQGPEFLTYFQNEAQLEKSRLLSDRFSAERPKGSFSTLEIQRTEQGDSAMYLCASSTAGVTYEQYFGPGTRLTVT.